There are a few counts of the clone carrying this T cell receptor beta chain. Its cognate antigen is unknown. The identical CDR3 is also encoded by other nucleotide sequences in the sample. Terminally differentiated effector memory CD45RA+ cells were excluded by CCR7 positive selection of CD45RO-negative cells. This entry belongs to a study of shared clonotypes between healthy human individuals. Overall study: A couple of women and a few men aged 18 to 49 served as donors.

Findings and caveats of the study: Clonotype sharing across a few donors was observed for around 5% of naive CD4 clonotypes. Among non-shared clonotypes, generation probabilities were lower than among those shared by all four donors. Sampling used blood alone; tissue repertoires probably differ.

The length of the CDR3 is 14 residues. Looked up from germline, CDR1 is SGHRS and CDR2 is YFSETQ. The V and J ends lost 4 bases and 4 bases, in that order; junction bases with no gene match: 6. Assay: immunoSEQ multiplex PCR; the TCRdb copy retains only in-frame clones and omits some. The sample contains hundreds of thousands of clones, around 92% of which appear only once. This rearrangement joins TRBV5-1 to TRBJ2-7; 9 bases are shared with TRBD1. The sequenced material came from naive CD8+ T cells sorted from blood. This receptor was taken from a man aged 25 to 40 in good health. The CDR3 bases are TGCGCCAGCAGCACCGGGACAGGGATATACGAGCAGTACTTC. Protein product: CASSTGTGIYEQYF.